This TCR beta chain was sequenced during a study of blood T cell repertoires in COVID-19. Whole-study context: PBMCs, B-cell-depleted T cells, or T cells were the source of the cDNA or gDNA that made up the material.

Sequencing used immunoSEQ multiplex PCR; TCRdb keeps in-frame clones, though not all of them. Among about 350,000 clones listed, over 75% were seen once. The CDR3 runs 14 residues. Germline loops: CDR1 SGHRS, CDR2 YFSETQ. The V and J ends lost 0 bases and 7 bases respectively, with 13 bases between them. The study counted Cohort 3 donors as recovered given two negative PCRs, clearance, or symptom resolution. This clonotype was sampled from a young woman who had recovered from COVID-19. What was sequenced was PBMCs or T cells enriched from blood (not recorded which). This sequence joins TRBV5-1 and TRBJ1-2, with a tentative D call TRBD1 (6 bases). The DNA of the CDR3 is TGCGCCAGCAGCTTGGCCGGGACAACCCCTGGCTACACCTTC. Encoded protein: CASSLAGTTPGYTF.